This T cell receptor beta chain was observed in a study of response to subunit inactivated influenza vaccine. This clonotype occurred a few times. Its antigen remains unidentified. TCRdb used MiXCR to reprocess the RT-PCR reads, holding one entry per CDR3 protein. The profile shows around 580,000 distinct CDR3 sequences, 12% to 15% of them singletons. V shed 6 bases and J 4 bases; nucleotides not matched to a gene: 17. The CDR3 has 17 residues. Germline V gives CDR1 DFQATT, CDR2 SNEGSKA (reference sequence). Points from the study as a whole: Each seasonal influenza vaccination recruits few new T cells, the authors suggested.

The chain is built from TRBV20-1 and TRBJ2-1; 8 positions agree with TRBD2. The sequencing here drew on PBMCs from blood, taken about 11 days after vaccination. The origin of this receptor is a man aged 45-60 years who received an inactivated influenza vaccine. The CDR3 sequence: CSAPPRSGTRGYNEQFF. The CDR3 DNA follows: TGCAGTGCCCCTCCTCGCTCCGGGACTAGGGGTTACAATGAGCAGTTCTTC.